A selection of T cell receptor beta chains follows, all from one sample in a study of blood T cell repertoires in COVID-19. TCRdb's table, derived via immunoSEQ multiplex PCR, lists solely in-frame clones and lacks some. This sample carries around 180,000 clones, approximately 90% of them seen once, and the ten largest clones take around a quarter. Sequencing was performed on peripheral blood. These receptors came from a man in his 60s with acute or convalescent COVID-19. Both conserved end residues are part of each CDR3. D genes are given only for firm matches. A row's size may be missing; if present it is once, few, many or a size class.

cdr3_aa cdr3_nt d_call j_call v_call clone_size
CASSSGGLADTQYF TGTGCCAGCAGTTCCGGAGGGTTGGCAGATACGCAGTATTTT NA TRBJ2-3 TRBV6-2/TRBV6-3 once
CASSQVGTGIYEQYF TGTGCCAGCAGCCAAGTAGGGACAGGGATCTACGAGCAGTACTTC TRBD1 TRBJ2-7 TRBV11-3 NA
CASHGGITGELFF TGTGCCAGCCATGGAGGGATCACCGGGGAGCTGTTTTTT NA TRBJ2-2 TRBV12-3/TRBV12-4 NA
CASSQEVIEGGADEKLFF TGTGCCAGCAGCCAAGAGGTGATAGAGGGGGGGGCGGACGAAAAACTGTTTTTT NA TRBJ1-4 TRBV4-2 NA
CASSPAKRERTF TGTGCCAGCAGTCCCGCCAAGCGGGAGCGCACCTTC NA TRBJ1-2 TRBV6-2/TRBV6-3 NA
CASSVDPLAGAADTQYF TGTGCCAGCAGCGTAGACCCACTAGCGGGAGCGGCAGATACGCAGTATTTT TRBD2 TRBJ2-3 TRBV9 NA
CAISPSRQSNTEAFF TGTGCCATCAGTCCCTCGCGACAGTCGAACACTGAAGCTTTCTTT NA TRBJ1-1 TRBV10-3 NA
CASSGDTSQGTYGYTF TGCGCCAGCAGTGGGGACACAAGTCAGGGGACCTATGGCTACACCTTC NA TRBJ1-2 TRBV10-2 NA
CAWSHRDEAFF TGTGCCTGGAGTCACAGAGATGAAGCTTTCTTT NA TRBJ1-1 TRBV30 NA
CASSLARGMSMNTEAFF TGCGCCAGCAGCTTGGCCAGGGGTATGAGCATGAACACTGAAGCTTTCTTT NA TRBJ1-1 TRBV5-1 NA
CASSSVGTGGSGGYTF TGTGCCAGCTCATCCGTTGGGACAGGGGGCTCTGGTGGCTACACCTTC TRBD1 TRBJ1-2 TRBV18 NA
CAISESRVEAFF TGTGCCATCAGTGAGTCCCGGGTTGAAGCTTTCTTT NA TRBJ1-1 TRBV10-3 NA
CAIRGTVGYTF TGTGCCATCAGAGGGACAGTTGGCTACACCTTC TRBD1 TRBJ1-2 TRBV10-3 NA
CASSPPGPLETQYF TGTGCCAGCAGCCCCCCCGGTCCTCTAGAGACCCAGTACTTC NA TRBJ2-5 TRBV3-1/TRBV3-2 NA
CASSLGGGIEDTQYF TGTGCCAGCAGCTTAGGGGGAGGGATTGAAGATACGCAGTATTTT TRBD2 TRBJ2-3 TRBV11-3 NA
CASTVQGSNQPQHF TGTGCCAGTACCGTACAGGGAAGCAATCAGCCCCAGCATTTT NA TRBJ1-5 TRBV19 NA
CAWSRGSGANVLTF TGTGCCTGGAGTCGGGGGTCTGGGGCCAACGTCCTGACTTTC NA TRBJ2-6 TRBV30 NA
CSASDRGTGSTEAFF TGCAGTGCTAGTGACAGGGGGACGGGAAGCACTGAAGCTTTCTTT TRBD1 TRBJ1-1 TRBV20-1 once
CASSKGQPITTGELFF TGCGCCAGCAGCAAGGGACAGCCAATAACAACCGGGGAGCTGTTTTTT TRBD1 TRBJ2-2 TRBV5-1 NA
CSVGGDQPQHF TGCAGCGTGGGAGGGGATCAGCCCCAGCATTTT NA TRBJ1-5 TRBV29-1 NA
CASRPGTGFSGELFF TGTGCCAGCAGACCCGGGACAGGGTTTTCCGGGGAGCTGTTTTTT TRBD1 TRBJ2-2 TRBV7-9 NA
CASSEGQGSYNSPLHF TGTGCCAGCAGTGAAGGACAGGGTTCCTATAATTCACCCCTCCACTTT TRBD1 TRBJ1-6 TRBV2 few
CASSQRTSGGYNEQFF TGTGCCAGCAGCCAAAGGACTAGCGGGGGCTACAATGAGCAGTTCTTC TRBD2 TRBJ2-1 TRBV7-2 NA
CASSPGFGETNTEAFF TGTGCCAGCAGCCCAGGCTTCGGGGAAACGAACACTGAAGCTTTCTTT NA TRBJ1-1 TRBV3-1/TRBV3-2 NA
CASSPSRGEGNQPQHF TGTGCCAGCTCACCATCCAGGGGTGAGGGCAATCAGCCCCAGCATTTT NA TRBJ1-5 TRBV18 NA
CATSDNRTGFGNTIYF TGTGCCACCAGTGACAATCGTACAGGGTTTGGAAACACCATATATTTT NA TRBJ1-3 TRBV24-1 NA
CATPNVFDREEQVSGNTIYF TGTGCCACCCCAAACGTCTTTGACAGGGAGGAGCAAGTTTCTGGAAACACCATATATTTT TRBD1 TRBJ1-3 TRBV6-4 NA
CASSGGWSNTEAFF TGTGCCAGCAGTGGAGGGTGGTCGAACACTGAAGCTTTCTTT NA TRBJ1-1 TRBV25-1 NA
CATSRDRDRTEAFF TGTGCCACCAGCAGAGACAGGGATCGCACTGAAGCTTTCTTT NA TRBJ1-1 TRBV15 NA
CATSDPGGGETQYF TGTGCCACCAGTGACCCAGGGGGTGGGGAGACCCAGTACTTC TRBD1 TRBJ2-5 TRBV24-1 NA
CAWSVVQEQVYGYTF TGTGCCTGGAGTGTAGTACAGGAGCAAGTCTATGGCTACACCTTC NA TRBJ1-2 TRBV30 NA
CASSQWGQGTEAFF TGTGCCAGCAGCCAATGGGGGCAGGGCACTGAAGCTTTCTTT NA TRBJ1-1 TRBV16 NA
CASSVGRGGELFF TGTGCCAGCAGCGTAGGTAGGGGCGGGGAGCTGTTTTTT NA TRBJ2-2 TRBV9 NA
CASSYFRDRGYEQYF TGTGCCAGCAGTTACTTCCGGGACAGGGGTTACGAGCAGTACTTC TRBD1 TRBJ2-7 TRBV6-2/TRBV6-3 once
CASRAEGDQPQHF TGTGCCAGCAGAGCCGAAGGGGATCAGCCCCAGCATTTT NA TRBJ1-5 TRBV6-6 NA
CAIKNTYTEAFF TGTGCCATCAAGAACACGTACACTGAAGCTTTCTTT NA TRBJ1-1 TRBV10-3 NA
CASSPDRGNTEAFF TGTGCCAGCAGCCCGGACAGGGGGAACACTGAAGCTTTCTTT TRBD1 TRBJ1-1 TRBV5-8 NA
CASSLDTGLSNQPQHF TGTGCCAGCAGCTTAGATACAGGCCTTAGCAATCAGCCCCAGCATTTT NA TRBJ1-5 TRBV7-2 few
CASRRQEKDTQYF TGTGCCAGCCGACGACAGGAAAAAGATACGCAGTATTTT NA TRBJ2-3 TRBV19 once
CASRTGLRTDAQYF TGTGCCAGCAGGACAGGTTTACGCACAGATGCGCAGTATTTT NA TRBJ2-3 TRBV27 once
CASSLYLNTEAFF TGTGCCAGCAGCTTATATTTGAACACTGAAGCTTTCTTT NA TRBJ1-1 TRBV7-8 NA
CSAAGRGRDEQYF TGCAGCGCTGCAGGGCGGGGGCGAGACGAGCAGTACTTC NA TRBJ2-7 TRBV29-1 NA
CASSPEAGSYNEQFF TGTGCCAGCAGCCCGGAGGCAGGCTCCTACAATGAGCAGTTCTTC NA TRBJ2-1 TRBV7-3 NA
CASSQGGGLFF TGTGCCAGCAGCCAAGGAGGGGGCTTGTTTTTT TRBD1 TRBJ1-4 TRBV3-1/TRBV3-2 NA
CASSLGRGIGYGYTF TGTGCCAGCAGCTTGGGGCGGGGGATCGGCTATGGCTACACCTTC NA TRBJ1-2 TRBV7-2 NA